The present T cell receptor beta chain was sequenced within a study of vaccination effects on CD4 cells after COVID-19. Study overall: The cohort was immunized with two doses of either the BNT162b2 or mRNA-1273 vaccine. A couple of convalescent donors provided samples 16 days and one week before vaccination.

Clones were sequenced by immunoSEQ multiplex PCR, and TCRdb holds only the in-frame ones, with some missing. Of 20,000 to 30,000 clones detected, approximately 76% appear once; the ten largest clones hold around a sixth. CDR1 SGHTA and CDR2 FQGTGA come from the germline V gene. The CDR3 spans 15 residues. V lost 5 bases and J lost 7; bases outside the gene matches: 12. Sequencing followed a ViraFEST assay step that expanded antigen-specific CD4+ T cells with viral peptide pools. Cells that had been cultured for 10 days were the source of isolated CD4+ T cells. The person acquired a PCR-confirmed SARS-CoV-2 infection between March and December 2020. Half-medium replacement with IL-2 medium occurred on days 3 and 7. Concerning this clone itself: Its antigen is unidentified.

This TCR was sampled from a human donor who had a prior SARS-CoV-2 infection. Material: CD4+ T cells from PBMCs cultured with SARS-CoV-2 spike peptides, obtained before COVID-19 vaccination. The rearrangement links TRBV7-3 to TRBJ2-3, with 7 bases fitting TRBD1. This CDR3 is CASSLTGFITNTQYF. In nucleotides, the CDR3 is TGTGCCAGCAGCCTGACAGGGTTCATAACAAATACGCAGTATTTT.